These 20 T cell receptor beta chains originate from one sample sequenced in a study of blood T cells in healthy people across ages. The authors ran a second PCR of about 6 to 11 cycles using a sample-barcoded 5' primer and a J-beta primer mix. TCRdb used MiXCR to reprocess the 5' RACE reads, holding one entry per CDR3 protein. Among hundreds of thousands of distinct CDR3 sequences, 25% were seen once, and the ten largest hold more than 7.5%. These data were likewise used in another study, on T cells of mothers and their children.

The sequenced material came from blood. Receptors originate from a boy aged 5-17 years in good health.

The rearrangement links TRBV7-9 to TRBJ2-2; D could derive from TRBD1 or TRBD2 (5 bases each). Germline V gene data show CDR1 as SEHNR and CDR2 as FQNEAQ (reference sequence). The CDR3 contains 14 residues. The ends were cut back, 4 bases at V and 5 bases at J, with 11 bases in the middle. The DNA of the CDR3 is TGTGCCAGCAGCTCACCGGGACCAACCGGGGAGCTGTTTTTT. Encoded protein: CASSSPGPTGELFF.

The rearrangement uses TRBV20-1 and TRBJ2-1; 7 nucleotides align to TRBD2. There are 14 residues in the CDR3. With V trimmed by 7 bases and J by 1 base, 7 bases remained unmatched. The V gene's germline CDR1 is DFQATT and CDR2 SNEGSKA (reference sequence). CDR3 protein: CSVRGVRSYNEQFF. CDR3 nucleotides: TGCAGTGTACGGGGGGTCCGTTCCTACAATGAGCAGTTCTTC.

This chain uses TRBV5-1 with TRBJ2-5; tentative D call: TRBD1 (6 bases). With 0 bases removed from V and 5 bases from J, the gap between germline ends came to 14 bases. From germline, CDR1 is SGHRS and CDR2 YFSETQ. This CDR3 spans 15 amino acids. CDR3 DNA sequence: TGCGCCAGCAGCTTGGGTCCAGGGGAATACGAGACCCAGTACTTC. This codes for CASSLGPGEYETQYF.

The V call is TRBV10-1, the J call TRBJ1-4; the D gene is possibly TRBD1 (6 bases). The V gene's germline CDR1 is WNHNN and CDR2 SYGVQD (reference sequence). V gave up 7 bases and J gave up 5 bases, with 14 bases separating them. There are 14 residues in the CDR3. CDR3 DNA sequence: TGCGCCAGCAATCCACAGGGATGGAATGAAAAACTGTTTTTT. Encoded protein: CASNPQGWNEKLFF.

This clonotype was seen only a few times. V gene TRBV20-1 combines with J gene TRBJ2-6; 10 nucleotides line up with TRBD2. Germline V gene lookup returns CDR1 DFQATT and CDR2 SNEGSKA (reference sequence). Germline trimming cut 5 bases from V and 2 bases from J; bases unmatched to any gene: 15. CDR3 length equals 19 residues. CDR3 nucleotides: TGCAGTGCTGGGGGGTTTAGTATAGCGGGGGGCGCTGGGGCCAACGTCCTGACTTTC. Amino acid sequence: CSAGGFSIAGGAGANVLTF.

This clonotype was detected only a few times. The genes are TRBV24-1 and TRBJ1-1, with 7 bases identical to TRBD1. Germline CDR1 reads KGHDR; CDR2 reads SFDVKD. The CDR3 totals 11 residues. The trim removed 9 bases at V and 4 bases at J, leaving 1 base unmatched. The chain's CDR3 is CATGDSTEAFF. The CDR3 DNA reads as TGTGCCACCGGGGACAGCACTGAAGCTTTCTTT.

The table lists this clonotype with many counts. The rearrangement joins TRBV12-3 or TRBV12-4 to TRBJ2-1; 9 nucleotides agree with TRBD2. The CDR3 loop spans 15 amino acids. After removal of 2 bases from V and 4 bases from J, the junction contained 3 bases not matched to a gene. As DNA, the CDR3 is TGTGCCAGCAGTTTAATCCTAGCGGGATACAATGAGCAGTTCTTC. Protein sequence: CASSLILAGYNEQFF.

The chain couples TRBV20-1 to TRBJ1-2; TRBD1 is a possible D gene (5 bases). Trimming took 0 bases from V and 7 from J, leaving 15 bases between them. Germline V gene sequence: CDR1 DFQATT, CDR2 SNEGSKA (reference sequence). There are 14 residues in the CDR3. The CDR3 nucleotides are TGCAGTGCTAGAGATATATTCCGGGACGGTGGCTACACCTTC. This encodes CSARDIFRDGGYTF.

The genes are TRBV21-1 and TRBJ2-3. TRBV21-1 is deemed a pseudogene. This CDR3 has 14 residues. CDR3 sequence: CASSFAAIADTQYF. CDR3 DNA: TGTGCCAGCAGCTTCGCCGCGATTGCAGATACGCAGTATTTT.

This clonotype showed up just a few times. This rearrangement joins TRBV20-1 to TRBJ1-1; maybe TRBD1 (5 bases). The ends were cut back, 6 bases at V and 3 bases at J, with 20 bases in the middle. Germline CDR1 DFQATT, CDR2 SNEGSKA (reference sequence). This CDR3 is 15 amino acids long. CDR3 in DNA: TGCAGTGCCTCGCCGGAAGGGACGGGGCACACTGAAGCTTTCTTT. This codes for CSASPEGTGHTEAFF.

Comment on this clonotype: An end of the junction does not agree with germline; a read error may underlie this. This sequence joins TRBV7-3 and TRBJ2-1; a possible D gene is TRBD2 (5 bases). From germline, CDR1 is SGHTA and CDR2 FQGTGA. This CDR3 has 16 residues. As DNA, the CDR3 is TGTGCCAGCAGCTTAATTCCGGGAAGCTCCTACAATAAGCAGTTCTTC. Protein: CASSLIPGSSYNKQFF.

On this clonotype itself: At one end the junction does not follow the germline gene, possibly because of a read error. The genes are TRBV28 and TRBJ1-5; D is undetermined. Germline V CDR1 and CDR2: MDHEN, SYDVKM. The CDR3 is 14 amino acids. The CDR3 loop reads CASSLWDLGQPQHF. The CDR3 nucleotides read TGCGCCAGCAGTTTGTGGGATCTGGGTCAGCCCCAGCATTTT.

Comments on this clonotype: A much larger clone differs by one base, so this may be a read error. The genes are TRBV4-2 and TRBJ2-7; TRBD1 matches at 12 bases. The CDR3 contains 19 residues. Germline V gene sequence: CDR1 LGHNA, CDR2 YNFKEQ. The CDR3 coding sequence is TGTGCCGGCAGCCCCGAAGGCGGGACAGGGGGCTACCTGACCTACGAGCAGTACTTC. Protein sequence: CAGSPEGGTGGYLTYEQYF.

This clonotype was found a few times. CDR3 bases: TGTGCCAGCAGCTTATTCGGCGGGAGCTCCTACGAGCAGTACTTC. Amino acid sequence: CASSLFGGSSYEQYF. V usage is TRBV13 and J usage is TRBJ2-5; 7 bases line up with TRBD2. The last part of the DNA fits TRBJ2-7 better; the J call may be wrong. Germline loops: CDR1 PRHDT, CDR2 FYEKMQ (reference sequence). The CDR3 is 15 residues long.

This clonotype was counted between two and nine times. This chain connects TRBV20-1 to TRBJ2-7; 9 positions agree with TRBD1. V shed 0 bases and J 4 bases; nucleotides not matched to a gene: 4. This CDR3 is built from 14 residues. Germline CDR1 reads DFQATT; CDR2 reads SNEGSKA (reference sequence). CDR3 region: CSARDRDRVYEQYF. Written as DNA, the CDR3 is TGCAGTGCTAGAGACCGGGACAGGGTATACGAGCAGTACTTC.

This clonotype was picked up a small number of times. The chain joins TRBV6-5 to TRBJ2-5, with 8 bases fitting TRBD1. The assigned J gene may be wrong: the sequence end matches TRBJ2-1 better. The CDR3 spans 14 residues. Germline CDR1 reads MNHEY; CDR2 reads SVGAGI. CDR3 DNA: TGTGCCAGCAGTGTCGGACAGGGTAGGAATGAGCAGTTCTTC. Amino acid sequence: CASSVGQGRNEQFF.

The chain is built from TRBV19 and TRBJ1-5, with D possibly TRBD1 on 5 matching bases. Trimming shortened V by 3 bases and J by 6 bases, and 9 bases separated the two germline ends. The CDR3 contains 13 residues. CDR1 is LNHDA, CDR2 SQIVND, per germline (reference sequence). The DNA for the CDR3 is TGTGCCAGTAGTATCCAGGGTGGTCAGCCCCAGCATTTT. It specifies CASSIQGGQPQHF. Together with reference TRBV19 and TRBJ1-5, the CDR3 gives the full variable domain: DGGITQSPKYLFRKEGQNVTLSCEQNLNHDAMYWYRQDPGQGLRLIYYSQIVNDFQKGDIAEGYSVSREKKESFPLTVTSAQKNPTAFYLCASSIQGGQPQHFGDGTRLSIL.

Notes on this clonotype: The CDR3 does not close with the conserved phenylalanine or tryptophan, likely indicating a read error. The CDR3 here is CSVEDRTSGGEQFS. CDR3 bases: TGCAGCGTTGAAGATCGAACTAGCGGTGGTGAGCAGTTCTCC. The chain links TRBV29-1 to TRBJ2-1, with 8 bases identical to TRBD2. The length of the CDR3 is 14 residues. CDR1 and CDR2 (germline): SQVTM, ANQGSEA. V lost 0 bases, J lost 9 bases, and 7 bases stayed unmatched.

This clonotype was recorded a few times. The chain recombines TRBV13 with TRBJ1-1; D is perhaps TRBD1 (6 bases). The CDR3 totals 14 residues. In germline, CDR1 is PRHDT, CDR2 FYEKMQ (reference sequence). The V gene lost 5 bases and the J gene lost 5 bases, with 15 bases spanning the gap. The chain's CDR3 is CASSRGGQGTEAFF. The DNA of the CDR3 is TGTGCCAGCAGCCGAGGGGGGCAAGGGACTGAAGCTTTCTTT.

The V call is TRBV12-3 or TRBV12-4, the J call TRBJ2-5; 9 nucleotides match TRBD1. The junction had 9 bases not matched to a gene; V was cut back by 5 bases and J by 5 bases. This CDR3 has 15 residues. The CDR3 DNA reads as TGTGCCAGCAGTCTAACAGGGGGCGCGGGGGAGACCCAGTACTTC. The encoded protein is CASSLTGGAGETQYF.